These 32 T cell receptor beta chains came from one sample sequenced in a study of blood T cell repertoires in COVID-19. The method was immunoSEQ multiplex PCR; TCRdb's version includes in-frame clones alone and lacks a portion of them. The top ten clones hold roughly 4.1% of a sample with a few hundred thousand clones, around nine tenths of them seen once. The sample comprised peripheral blood. These receptors originate from a woman in her forties or fifties with active or convalescent COVID-19.

The chain has TRBV4-2 and TRBJ1-5, with 7 bases that match TRBD1. Germline-derived CDR1 and CDR2 are LGHNA and YNFKEQ. This CDR3 comprises 15 residues. V gave up 2 bases and J gave up 9 bases; unmatched junction bases: 10. The CDR3 bases are TGTGCCAGCAGCCAACCCGGGACAGCCTTAGGGCCCCAGCATTTT. This gives the protein CASSQPGTALGPQHF.

The CDR3 loop is CASSQEEVRGQASGANVLTF. CDR3 coding DNA: TGTGCCAGCAGCCAAGAGGAAGTCCGGGGACAGGCCTCTGGGGCCAACGTCCTGACTTTC. The chain links TRBV4-2 to TRBJ2-6; 8 bases map to TRBD1. V shed 0 bases, J shed 0 bases, and the junction held 10 bases outside the gene matches. The CDR3 runs to 20 residues. The V gene's germline CDR1 is LGHNA and CDR2 YNFKEQ.

This chain links TRBV15 with TRBJ1-5; 7 bases match TRBD1. V shed 3 bases, J shed 2 bases, and the junction held 4 bases outside the gene matches. This CDR3 contains 15 residues. Per germline, CDR1 LNHNV and CDR2 YYDKDF (reference sequence). In nucleotides, the CDR3 is TGTGCCACCAGCAGCAGGGGGGCCGGCAATCAGCCCCAGCATTTT. Amino acids: CATSSRGAGNQPQHF.

This clone was seen just once. The rearrangement links TRBV10-3 to TRBJ1-3; 8 bases fit TRBD1. The length of the CDR3 is 18 residues. CDR1 and CDR2 (germline): ENHRY, SYGVKD. V lost 3 bases and J lost 1; bases outside the gene matches: 11. The CDR3 region has the DNA TGTGCCATCAGTGAAGACAGGGGCCTCGGTAATTCTGGAAACACCATATATTTT. This gives the protein CAISEDRGLGNSGNTIYF.

The V call is TRBV3-1 (or the pseudogene TRBV3-2), the J call TRBJ2-1, with a possible D match to TRBD2 (5 bases). This CDR3 comprises 14 residues. Germline assignment: CDR1 LGHDT and CDR2 YNNKEL (reference sequence). Trimming pared 0 bases from V and 3 bases from J, leaving 6 bases between. CDR3 residues: CASSQERGYNEQFF. In DNA form, the CDR3 reads TGTGCCAGCAGCCAAGAACGGGGCTACAATGAGCAGTTCTTC.

The J gene is TRBJ1-2, the V gene TRBV27; 7 bases agree with TRBD1. Germline V gene data show CDR1 as MNHEY and CDR2 as SMNVEV (reference sequence). This CDR3 spans 20 amino acids. The trim removed 3 bases at V and 2 bases at J, leaving 21 bases unmatched. The CDR3 DNA sequence: TGTGCCAGCAGTTTCCGCTCTTTCGTCGGGACAGACGAATACAACTATGGCTACACCTTC. Its protein is CASSFRSFVGTDEYNYGYTF.

This clone has a single count. The genes are TRBV10-3 and TRBJ1-1, with D perhaps TRBD1 (5 bases). This CDR3 contains 15 residues. In germline, CDR1 is ENHRY, CDR2 SYGVKD. The V and J ends lost 2 bases and 4 bases respectively, with 14 bases between them. The CDR3 coding sequence is TGTGCCATCAGTGAGCCGTCAGGGAGGGGCACTGAAGCTTTCTTT. This gives the protein CAISEPSGRGTEAFF.

The CDR3 bases are TGTGCCAGCAGCTTAGGCCCGCGGGCATACAATGAGCAGTTCTTC. Its protein product is CASSLGPRAYNEQFF. The genes are TRBV11-3 and TRBJ2-1; D might be TRBD2 (5 bases). Trimming pared 1 base from V and 4 bases from J, leaving 11 bases between. CDR1 SGHNT and CDR2 YENEEA come from the germline V gene. The CDR3 loop spans 15 amino acids.

The CDR3 loop is CASRFLAGGGEQFF. The CDR3 DNA reads TGTGCCAGCAGATTCCTAGCGGGGGGTGGTGAGCAGTTCTTC. The chain combines TRBV7-2 with TRBJ2-1; 11 nucleotides agree with TRBD2. The CDR3 is 14 residues long. V lost 6 bases to trimming and J lost 9 bases; unmatched junction nucleotides: 7. Looked up from germline, CDR1 is SGHTA and CDR2 is FQGNSA. The full variable domain, completed using reference TRBV7-2 and TRBJ2-1, is GAGVSQSPSNKVTEKGKDVELRCDPISGHTALYWYRQSLGQGLEFLIYFQGNSAPDKSGLPSDRFSAERTGGSVSTLTIQRTQQEDSAVYLCASRFLAGGGEQFFGPGTRLTVL.

The chain has TRBV2 and TRBJ1-4; perhaps TRBD1 as D (5 bases). The CDR3 covers 15 residues. Trimming removed 6 bases from V and 0 bases from J, with 11 bases in between. In germline, CDR1 is SNHLY, CDR2 FYNNEI. DNA for the CDR3: TGTGCCAGCAGACCAACAGGTGCAACTAATGAAAAACTGTTTTTT. It specifies CASRPTGATNEKLFF.

V and J are TRBV28 and TRBJ2-1; D is undetermined. The CDR3 consists of 12 residues. Germline CDR1 and CDR2: MDHEN and SYDVKM. Trimming removed 6 bases from V and 6 bases from J, with 9 bases in between. Here the CDR3 reads CASSSPGNEQFF. Here the CDR3 DNA reads TGTGCCAGCAGCTCCCCCGGCAATGAGCAGTTCTTC.

This clone came up a few times. The chain combines TRBV7-6 with TRBJ2-3, with TRBD2 matching 12 bases. The CDR3 runs 17 residues. The trim removed 2 bases at V and 6 bases at J, leaving 9 bases unmatched. Germline CDR1 is SGHVS and CDR2 is FNYEAQ. As DNA, the CDR3 is TGTGCCAGCAGCTTACGGCCTAGCGGGGGGGATAAGGATACGCAGTATTTT. This gives the protein CASSLRPSGGDKDTQYF.

The rearrangement links TRBV9 to TRBJ2-7; 8 bases map to TRBD1. This CDR3 is 15 amino acids long. CDR1 is SGDLS and CDR2 is YYNGEE in the germline V gene. V lost 4 bases to trimming and J lost 4 bases; unmatched junction nucleotides: 10. In DNA form, the CDR3 reads TGTGCCAGCAGCACCAGGACAGGGAAGTTGTACGAGCAGTACTTC. Its protein product is CASSTRTGKLYEQYF.

The chain is built from TRBV21-1 and TRBJ1-2; no check of the table's D call, TRBD1, against the DNA was made. TRBV21-1 is listed as a pseudogene. CDR3 length: 17 amino acids. The CDR3 DNA reads TGTGCCAGCAGCAAAGTGTCGGGACAGGGGGCGAACTATGGCTACACCTTC. This encodes CASSKVSGQGANYGYTF.

The chain carries TRBV7-3 and TRBJ1-5; 7 bases fit TRBD1. V gave up 3 bases and J gave up 5 bases; unmatched junction bases: 4. Germline V gene lookup returns CDR1 SGHTA and CDR2 FQGTGA. This CDR3 is 14 amino acids long. In DNA form, the CDR3 reads TGTGCCAGCAGCTTGAGGGGGCGGTATCAGCCCCAGCATTTT. Its translation: CASSLRGRYQPQHF.

The chain combines TRBV30 with TRBJ2-7; TRBD1 matches at 11 bases. Germline trimming cut 7 bases from V and 3 bases from J; bases unmatched to any gene: 8. In germline, CDR1 is GTSNPN, CDR2 SVGIG (reference sequence). The CDR3 runs 14 residues. In nucleotides, the CDR3 is TGTGCCTACAAGGCGGGGACAGGGGGCTACGAGCAGTACTTC. Its translation is CAYKAGTGGYEQYF.

The chain's CDR3 is CASSLGGGFHF. The CDR3 region has the DNA TGCGCCAGCAGCTTGGGAGGGGGCTTCCACTTT. V is TRBV5-1 and J is TRBJ1-6; 7 bases agree with TRBD1. CDR1 is SGHRS and CDR2 is YFSETQ in the germline V gene. The CDR3 has 11 residues. V lost 0 bases, J lost 17 bases, and 2 bases stayed unmatched.

Only one count was recorded for this clone. The V call is TRBV27, the J call TRBJ1-2; unclear D gene. Trimming left V 0 bases short and J 3 bases short, with 8 bases between. This CDR3 is 14 amino acids long. The germline V gene encodes CDR1 MNHEY and CDR2 SMNVEV (reference sequence). CDR3 sequence: CASSLSITDYGYTF. In DNA, the CDR3 is TGTGCCAGCAGTTTATCGATTACGGACTATGGCTACACCTTC.

This chain connects TRBV7-3 to TRBJ2-1, with 16 positions matching TRBD2. This CDR3 is built from 16 residues. CDR1 SGHTA and CDR2 FQGTGA come from the germline V gene. Trimming removed 5 bases from V and 10 bases from J; junction bases left unmatched: 8. CDR3 amino acids: CASSPTGTSGRAEQFF. As DNA, the CDR3 is TGTGCCAGCAGCCCTACCGGGACTAGCGGGAGGGCCGAGCAGTTCTTC.

The J gene is TRBJ2-2, the V gene TRBV19; D is uncertain. The germline V and J ends were trimmed by 4 bases and 4 bases, with 4 bases remaining between them. Germline assignment: CDR1 LNHDA and CDR2 SQIVND (reference sequence). The CDR3 totals 12 residues. The CDR3 DNA follows: TGTGCCAGTAGTACTACCACCGGGGAGCTGTTTTTT. Encoded protein: CASSTTTGELFF. The variable domain in full, completed from reference TRBV19 and TRBJ2-2, reads DGGITQSPKYLFRKEGQNVTLSCEQNLNHDAMYWYRQDPGQGLRLIYYSQIVNDFQKGDIAEGYSVSREKKESFPLTVTSAQKNPTAFYLCASSTTTGELFFGEGSRLTVL.

This chain connects TRBV7-2 to TRBJ2-7, with 8 bases matching TRBD2. Germline V gives CDR1 SGHTA, CDR2 FQGNSA. Unmatched junction bases numbered 2, after V lost 0 bases and J lost 4 bases. The CDR3 has 14 amino acids. The CDR3 nucleotides are TGTGCCAGCAGCTTAGCCGGGGGGGCTTACGAGCAGTACTTC. It specifies CASSLAGGAYEQYF.

The chain has TRBV18 and TRBJ2-7, with TRBD1 matching over 7 bases. The V and J ends lost 8 bases and 1 base, in that order; junction bases with no gene match: 11. CDR1 is KGHSH and CDR2 is LQKENI in the germline V gene. The CDR3 sequence is 15 residues long. The CDR3 nucleotides are TGTGCCAGCCAGACTAAAGGGGGCAATTCCTACGAGCAGTACTTC. Translated: CASQTKGGNSYEQYF. Using reference TRBV18 and TRBJ2-7 for the parts outside the CDR3, the full variable domain is NAGVMQNPRHLVRRRGQEARLRCSPMKGHSHVYWYRQLPEEGLKFMVYLQKENIIDESGMPKERFSAEFPKEGPSILRIQQVVRGDSAAYFCASQTKGGNSYEQYFGPGTRLTVT.

This chain uses TRBV13 with TRBJ2-6; D might be TRBD1 (6 bases). The CDR3 is 18 amino acids. Germline CDR1 PRHDT, CDR2 FYEKMQ (reference sequence). Trimming shortened V by 4 bases and J by 1 base, and 17 bases separated the two germline ends. The CDR3 coding sequence is TGTGCCAGCAGCTCGGACGGGACAATTTATTCTGGGGCCAACGTCCTGACTTTC. Protein sequence: CASSSDGTIYSGANVLTF.

The gene calls are TRBV7-6 and TRBJ1-2, with 10 bases identical to TRBD1. There are 16 residues in the CDR3. The germline V gene has CDR1 SGHVS and CDR2 FNYEAQ. V gave up 5 bases and J gave up 6 bases; unmatched junction bases: 12. The CDR3 here is CASSPGQGRATHGYTF. The CDR3 nucleotides are TGTGCCAGCAGCCCGGGACAGGGGAGGGCCACTCATGGCTACACCTTC.

The rearrangement joins TRBV6-5 to TRBJ1-2, with 7 nucleotides matching TRBD1. Germline V lookup: CDR1 MNHEY, CDR2 SVGAGI. The CDR3 is made up of 14 amino acids. J lost 6 bases, V lost 0 bases, and 4 bases had no gene match. The CDR3 DNA is TGTGCCAGCAGTTACTCGGACAGGTCCCATGGCTACACCTTC. Translated: CASSYSDRSHGYTF.

The chain joins TRBV3-1 (or the pseudogene TRBV3-2) to TRBJ2-5; D not certain. Trimming took 2 bases from V and 5 from J, leaving 12 bases between them. The CDR3 runs to 14 residues. From germline, CDR1 is LGHDT and CDR2 YNNKEL (reference sequence). CDR3 amino acids: CASSQLDGQETQYF. The CDR3 DNA reads TGTGCCAGCAGCCAACTAGACGGCCAGGAGACCCAGTACTTC.

The chain couples TRBV11-2 to TRBJ1-2, with 7 bases identical to TRBD1. V shed 1 base and J 3 bases; nucleotides not matched to a gene: 2. Per germline, CDR1 SGHAT and CDR2 FQNNGV. This CDR3 is 14 amino acids long. The CDR3 is CASSLVGQDYGYTF. CDR3 DNA sequence: TGTGCCAGCAGCTTAGTTGGACAGGACTATGGCTACACCTTC.

This chain connects TRBV5-1 to TRBJ2-7; TRBD2 agrees at 13 bases. The V gene's germline CDR1 is SGHRS and CDR2 YFSETQ. The CDR3 has 15 amino acids. V dropped 4 bases and J dropped 3; count of bases not matched to a gene: 4. The CDR3 DNA follows: TGCGCCAGCAGCCGGACTAGCGGGAGTGTCTACGAGCAGTACTTC. Translated, it gives CASSRTSGSVYEQYF.

The chain links TRBV7-9 to TRBJ2-7; 13 bases match TRBD2. The length of the CDR3 is 16 residues. Looked up from germline, CDR1 is SEHNR and CDR2 is FQNEAQ (reference sequence). The V gene end was trimmed by 6 bases and the J gene end by 3 bases; junction bases not matched to a gene: 8. CDR3 DNA sequence: TGTGCCAGCAGACCTGGACTAGCGGGAGAGAACTACGAGCAGTACTTC. Translation gives CASRPGLAGENYEQYF.

The chain employs TRBV30 and TRBJ1-1, with TRBD1 as a possible D gene (5 bases). Germline V gene data show CDR1 as GTSNPN and CDR2 as SVGIG (reference sequence). The V end was cut by 0 bases, the J end by 3 bases, with 11 bases between. There are 14 residues in the CDR3. The CDR3 is CAWSVSSGHTEAFF. As DNA, the CDR3 is TGTGCCTGGAGTGTGAGTTCAGGGCACACTGAAGCTTTCTTT.

The CDR3 DNA is TGTGCCAGCAGTGATGGGACTAGCGGCTTCAATGAGCAGTTCTTC. Translation gives CASSDGTSGFNEQFF. The chain carries TRBV2 and TRBJ2-1, with 11 bases fitting TRBD2. CDR3 length: 15 residues. Per the germline V gene, CDR1 is SNHLY and CDR2 is FYNNEI. V lost 3 bases and J lost 6; bases outside the gene matches: 4.

In this sample, this clone turned up a few times. This rearrangement joins TRBV9 to TRBJ1-1; 10 bases match TRBD1. This CDR3 contains 15 residues. Looked up from germline, CDR1 is SGDLS and CDR2 is YYNGEE. The V and J ends lost 4 bases and 2 bases, in that order; junction bases with no gene match: 5. Here the CDR3 reads CASSTRQGANTEAFF. CDR3 coding DNA: TGTGCCAGCAGCACAAGACAGGGGGCTAACACTGAAGCTTTCTTT.